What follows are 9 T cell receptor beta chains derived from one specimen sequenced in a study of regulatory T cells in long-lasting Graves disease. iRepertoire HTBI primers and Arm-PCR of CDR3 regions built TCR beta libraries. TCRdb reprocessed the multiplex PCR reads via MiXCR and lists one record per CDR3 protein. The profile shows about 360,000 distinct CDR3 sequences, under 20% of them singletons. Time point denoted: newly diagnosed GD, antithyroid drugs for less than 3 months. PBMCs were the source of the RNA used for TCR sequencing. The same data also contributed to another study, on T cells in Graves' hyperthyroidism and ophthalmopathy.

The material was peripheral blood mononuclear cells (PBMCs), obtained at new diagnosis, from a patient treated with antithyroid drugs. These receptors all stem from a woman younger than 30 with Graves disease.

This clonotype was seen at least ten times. The chain's CDR3 is CASSFGTGVGYEQYF. CDR3 nucleotides: TGCGCCAGCAGCTTCGGGACAGGGGTAGGGTACGAGCAGTACTTC. The J gene is TRBJ2-7, the V gene TRBV5-1; 10 bases are a match to TRBD1. After removal of 2 bases from V and 4 bases from J, the junction contained 6 bases not matched to a gene. Germline V gene data show CDR1 as SGHRS and CDR2 as YFSETQ. The CDR3 spans 15 residues.

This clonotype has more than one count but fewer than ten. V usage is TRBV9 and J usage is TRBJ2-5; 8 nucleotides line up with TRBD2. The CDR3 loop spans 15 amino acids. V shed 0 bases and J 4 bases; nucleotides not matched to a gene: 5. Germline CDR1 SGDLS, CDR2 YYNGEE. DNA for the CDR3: TGTGCCAGCAGCGTAGGCGGGGGGCCTAGAGAGACCCAGTACTTC. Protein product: CASSVGGGPRETQYF.

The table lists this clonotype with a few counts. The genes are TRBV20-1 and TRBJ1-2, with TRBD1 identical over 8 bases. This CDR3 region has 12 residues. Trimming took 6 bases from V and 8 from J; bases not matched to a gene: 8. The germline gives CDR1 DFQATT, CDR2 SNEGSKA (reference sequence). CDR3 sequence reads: CSAPWTGQGYTF. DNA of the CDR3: TGCAGTGCCCCTTGGACAGGGCAGGGCTACACCTTC.

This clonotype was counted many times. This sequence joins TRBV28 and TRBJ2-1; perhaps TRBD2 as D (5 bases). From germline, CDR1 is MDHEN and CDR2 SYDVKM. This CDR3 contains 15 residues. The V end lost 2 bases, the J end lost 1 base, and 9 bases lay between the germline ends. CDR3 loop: CASSLKWESYNEQFF. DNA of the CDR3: TGTGCCAGCAGTTTAAAGTGGGAGTCCTACAATGAGCAGTTCTTC.

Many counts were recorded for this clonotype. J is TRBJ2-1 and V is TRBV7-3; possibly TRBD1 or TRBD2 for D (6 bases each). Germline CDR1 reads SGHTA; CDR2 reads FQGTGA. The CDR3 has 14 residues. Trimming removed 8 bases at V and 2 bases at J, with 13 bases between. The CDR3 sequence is CASQEGGTYNEQFF. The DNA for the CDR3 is TGTGCCAGCCAAGAAGGGGGGACCTACAATGAGCAGTTCTTC.

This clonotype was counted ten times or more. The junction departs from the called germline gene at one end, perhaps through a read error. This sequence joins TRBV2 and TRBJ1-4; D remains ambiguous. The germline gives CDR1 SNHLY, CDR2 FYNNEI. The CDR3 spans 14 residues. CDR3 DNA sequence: TGTGCCAGCAGCGAAGACTCTGTCACCGAAAAACTGTTTTTT. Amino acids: CASSEDSVTEKLFF.

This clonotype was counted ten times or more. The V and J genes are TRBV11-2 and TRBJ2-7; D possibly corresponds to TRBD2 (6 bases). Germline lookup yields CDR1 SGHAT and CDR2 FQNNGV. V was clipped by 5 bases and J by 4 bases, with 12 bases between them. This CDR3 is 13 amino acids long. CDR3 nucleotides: TGTGCCAGCAGCCCGGGGGACTTATACGAGCAGTACTTC. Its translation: CASSPGDLYEQYF.

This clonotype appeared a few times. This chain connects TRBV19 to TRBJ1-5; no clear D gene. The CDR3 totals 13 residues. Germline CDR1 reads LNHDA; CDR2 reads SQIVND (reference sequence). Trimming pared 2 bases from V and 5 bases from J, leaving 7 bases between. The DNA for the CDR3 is TGTGCCAGTAGTATATCCCTCTATCAGCCCCAGCATTTT. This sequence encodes CASSISLYQPQHF.

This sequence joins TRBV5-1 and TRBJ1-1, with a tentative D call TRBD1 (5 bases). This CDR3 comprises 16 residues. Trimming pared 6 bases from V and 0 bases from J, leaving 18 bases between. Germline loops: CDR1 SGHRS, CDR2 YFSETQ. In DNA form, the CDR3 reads TGCGCCAGCAAATTACAGGCCACTACCATGAACACTGAAGCTTTCTTT. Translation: CASKLQATTMNTEAFF.